The next 32 T cell receptor beta chains were all read from a single sample in a study of early T cells in non-severe SARS-CoV-2 infection. TCRdb re-analysed the 5' RACE reads in MiXCR, keeping a single row per CDR3 protein. The sample has 80,000 to 95,000 distinct CDR3 sequences; roughly 15% are singletons. The sequencing input was whole blood. Source of these receptors: an adult who was a healthcare worker with PCR-confirmed SARS-CoV-2 infection or an uninfected control (not recorded which).

The V gene is TRBV5-1, the J gene TRBJ2-5, with a possible D match to TRBD2 (6 bases). This CDR3 is built from 14 residues. CDR1 is SGHRS and CDR2 is YFSETQ in the germline V gene. V lost 4 bases to trimming and J lost 3 bases, with 13 bases between them. CDR3 amino acids: CASSQPPGEETQYF. CDR3 DNA sequence: TGCGCCAGCAGCCAGCCCCCGGGAGAAGAGACCCAGTACTTC.

The chain carries TRBV20-1 and TRBJ2-1; either TRBD1 or TRBD2 may supply D (5 bases each). The CDR3 contains 15 residues. Germline CDR1 DFQATT, CDR2 SNEGSKA (reference sequence). V shed 1 base and J shed 0 bases, with 10 bases lying between them. CDR3 protein: CSARAKGSSYNEQFF. The CDR3 DNA follows: TGCAGTGCTAGAGCGAAGGGGAGCTCCTACAATGAGCAGTTCTTC.

This clonotype has only a few counts. The chain carries TRBV6-1 and TRBJ1-1; 7 bases map to TRBD1. Germline lookup yields CDR1 MNHNS and CDR2 SASEGT. CDR3 length equals 15 residues. With 6 bases clipped from V and 7 bases from J, the junction kept 14 bases outside the gene matches. This CDR3 reads CASRPATTGRDEAFF. CDR3 DNA sequence: TGTGCCAGCAGGCCCGCAACGACAGGGCGGGATGAAGCTTTCTTT.

V is TRBV24-1 and J is TRBJ2-3, with TRBD1 matching 10 bases. The junction had 20 bases not matched to a gene; V was cut back by 8 bases and J by 4 bases. Germline CDR1 is KGHDR and CDR2 is SFDVKD. The CDR3 loop spans 19 amino acids. CDR3 in amino acids: CATKASPGQGLVRADTQYF. DNA of the CDR3: TGTGCCACCAAGGCTTCTCCGGGACAGGGGTTAGTTCGCGCAGATACGCAGTATTTT.

This clonotype was picked up many times. The chain uses TRBV12-3 or TRBV12-4 and TRBJ2-2, with 7 bases aligning to TRBD1. This CDR3 contains 16 residues. After removal of 8 bases from V and 2 bases from J, the junction contained 11 bases not matched to a gene. CDR3 region: CASYPRQGFNTGELFF. Here the CDR3 DNA reads TGTGCCAGCTACCCCCGACAGGGATTTAACACCGGGGAGCTGTTTTTT.

This clonotype was counted many times. The chain carries TRBV5-7 and TRBJ2-3; D is unresolved. TRBV5-7 counts as an open reading frame of uncertain function. The V end was cut by 1 base, the J end by 2 bases, with 5 bases between. This CDR3 has 13 residues. The CDR3 reads CASSLFHTDTQYF. For the CDR3, the DNA is TGTGCCAGCAGCTTGTTTCACACAGATACGCAGTATTTT.

The chain recombines TRBV2 with TRBJ1-2; D remains ambiguous. Germline CDR1 SNHLY, CDR2 FYNNEI. V lost 7 bases and J 0 bases, leaving 21 bases between the germline ends. The CDR3 spans 17 residues. CDR3 DNA: TGTGCCAGCACCCAATTTAGACACCTTGAAGCTAACTATGGCTACACCTTC. This encodes CASTQFRHLEANYGYTF. Variable domain in full (rest from reference TRBV2 and TRBJ1-2): EPEVTQTPSHQVTQMGQEVILRCVPISNHLYFYWYRQILGQKVEFLVSFYNNEISEKSEIFDDQFSVERPDGSNFTLKIRSTKLEDSAMYFCASTQFRHLEANYGYTFGSGTRLTVV.

The table lists this clonotype with a few counts. The genes are TRBV9 and TRBJ2-1, with 8 bases aligning to TRBD2. This CDR3 contains 15 residues. J was trimmed by 0 bases and V by 7 bases; bases with no gene match: 6. In germline, CDR1 is SGDLS, CDR2 YYNGEE. The CDR3 coding sequence is TGTGCCAGCCAGCGGGGGCAGAGCTCCTACAATGAGCAGTTCTTC. It yields the protein CASQRGQSSYNEQFF.

The chain employs TRBV21-1 and TRBJ2-7; TRBD1, as called in the table, went unchecked against the DNA. TRBV21-1 is an annotated pseudogene. The CDR3 consists of 15 residues. Here the CDR3 DNA reads TGTGCCAGCAGCAAAGTCCACAGGTCTCCGTACGAGCAGTACGTC. Protein product: CASSKVHRSPYEQYV.

This clonotype appeared a few times. The chain employs TRBV11-2 and TRBJ2-1, with 7 nucleotides matching TRBD1. After removal of 5 bases from V and 3 bases from J, the junction contained 16 bases not matched to a gene. There are 18 residues in the CDR3. Germline CDR1 SGHAT, CDR2 FQNNGV. The CDR3 DNA sequence: TGTGCCAGCAGCCGAAGACAGGGAATCCCACCATTCTACAATGAGCAGTTCTTC. This sequence encodes CASSRRQGIPPFYNEQFF.

In its sample, this clonotype was seen many times. The rearrangement uses TRBV12-3 or TRBV12-4 and TRBJ2-1; 7 bases are a match to TRBD1. This CDR3 has 16 amino acids. V trimming: 1 base; J trimming: 0 bases; junction bases outside the gene matches: 3. The CDR3 bases are TGTGCCAGCAGTTTAGGGGACAGATTCTCCTACAATGAGCAGTTCTTC. Its protein product is CASSLGDRFSYNEQFF.

The rearrangement links TRBV15 to TRBJ1-1; D ambiguous. Per germline, CDR1 LNHNV and CDR2 YYDKDF (reference sequence). V lost 0 bases to trimming and J lost 4 bases, with 12 bases between them. This CDR3 region has 15 residues. In DNA form, the CDR3 reads TGTGCCACCAGCAGAGATTTAGGTGATGGCACTGAAGCTTTCTTT. Translated, it gives CATSRDLGDGTEAFF.

This chain uses TRBV27 with TRBJ1-4; D is uncertain. The V end was cut by 5 bases, the J end by 11 bases, with 15 bases between. Germline CDR1 reads MNHEY; CDR2 reads SMNVEV (reference sequence). The CDR3 loop spans 13 amino acids. DNA for the CDR3: TGTGCCAGCAGTGTAGGCACGAATAGGAAACTGTTTTTT. Protein: CASSVGTNRKLFF. Filled out from reference TRBV27 and TRBJ1-4, the complete variable domain reads EAQVTQNPRYLITVTGKKLTVTCSQNMNHEYMSWYRQDPGLGLRQIYYSMNVEVTDKGDVPEGYKVSRKEKRNFPLILESPSPNQTSLYFCASSVGTNRKLFFGSGTQLSVL.

The V and J genes are TRBV5-1 and TRBJ2-4; perhaps D is TRBD1 or TRBD2 (5 bases each). Trimming cost V 4 bases and J 0 bases, with 11 bases left between them. The CDR3 contains 15 residues. The germline V gene encodes CDR1 SGHRS and CDR2 YFSETQ. This CDR3 reads CASSLGTEAKNIQYF. For the CDR3, the DNA is TGCGCCAGCAGCCTGGGGACCGAAGCCAAAAACATTCAGTACTTC.

This clonotype was picked up a small number of times. V gene TRBV3-1 combines with J gene TRBJ2-7; perhaps TRBD1 as D (5 bases). Germline V lookup: CDR1 LGHDT, CDR2 YNNKEL (reference sequence). The CDR3 runs to 13 residues. The CDR3: CASSQGAQYEQYV. The CDR3, as DNA: TGTGCCAGCAGTCAAGGGGCCCAATACGAGCAGTACGTC.

The chain carries TRBV11-2 and TRBJ1-2; D is uncertain. Deletions cut 4 bases from V and 7 bases from J, with 16 bases between. The CDR3 totals 14 residues. CDR1 SGHAT and CDR2 FQNNGV come from the germline V gene. The CDR3 DNA is TGTGCCAGCAGCTCGACCGCCCCGGGAGGTGGCTACACCTTC. Residues: CASSSTAPGGGYTF.

The rearrangement links TRBV6-5 to TRBJ2-3, with 7 bases fitting TRBD1. Germline-derived CDR1 and CDR2 are MNHEY and SVGAGI. This CDR3 contains 14 residues. V shed 2 bases, J shed 3 bases, and the junction held 2 bases outside the gene matches. CDR3 amino acids: CASSYDRATDTQYF. The CDR3 nucleotides read TGTGCCAGCAGTTACGACAGGGCAACAGATACGCAGTATTTT.

The chain links TRBV12-3 or TRBV12-4 to TRBJ1-4; D is unclear. V dropped 3 bases and J dropped 1 base, with 18 bases sitting between them. The CDR3 contains 18 residues. For the CDR3, the DNA is TGTGCCAGCAGTTTTGAATTGGGCGGTGGAAGAACTAATGAAAAACTGTTTTTT. Amino acid sequence: CASSFELGGGRTNEKLFF.

This clonotype was picked up many times. V and J are TRBV5-1 and TRBJ2-1; 13 bases align to TRBD2. Germline V CDR1 and CDR2: SGHRS, YFSETQ. The CDR3 is made up of 18 amino acids. J lost 7 bases, V lost 2 bases, and 12 bases had no gene match. The DNA for the CDR3 is TGCGCCAGCAGCTTCGGCCTTACTAGCGGGGGGGCAGGTAATGAGCAGTTCTTC. Translated: CASSFGLTSGGAGNEQFF.

The sample holds a few counts of this clonotype. This chain uses TRBV29-1 with TRBJ1-3; a weak D match, TRBD1 (6 bases). Germline CDR1 and CDR2: SQVTM and ANQGSEA. The CDR3 length is 12 residues. V was cut by 5 bases and J by 3 bases, with 8 bases left in between. The CDR3 region has the DNA TGCAGCGTTAAACAGGGTGGAAACACCATATATTTT. This gives the protein CSVKQGGNTIYF.

This clonotype was seen a few times. This chain uses TRBV6-5 with TRBJ1-5; D remains unclear. This CDR3 comprises 15 residues. V was cut by 6 bases and J by 4 bases, with 16 bases left in between. Germline V gene lookup returns CDR1 MNHEY and CDR2 SVGAGI. The CDR3 sequence is CASRKQTSWNQPQHF. CDR3 coding DNA: TGTGCCAGCAGGAAGCAGACGAGTTGGAATCAGCCCCAGCATTTT.

In its sample, this clonotype was seen a few times. The rearrangement uses TRBV18 and TRBJ2-5; TRBD1 matches at 8 bases. The CDR3 is made up of 15 amino acids. V lost 1 base to trimming and J lost 4 bases; unmatched junction nucleotides: 5. Germline V gives CDR1 KGHSH, CDR2 LQKENI. CDR3 residues: CASSPRRGRGETQYF. DNA of the CDR3: TGTGCCAGCTCACCACGCAGGGGGCGAGGAGAGACCCAGTACTTC.

This clonotype has a handful of counts. The rearrangement joins TRBV5-1 to TRBJ2-1; unclear D gene. V was cut by 6 bases and J by 0 bases, with 10 bases left in between. This CDR3 is built from 14 residues. Germline V gene lookup returns CDR1 SGHRS and CDR2 YFSETQ. CDR3 nucleotide sequence: TGCGCCAGCACCCCCAGCTACTCCTACAATGAGCAGTTCTTC. Encoded protein: CASTPSYSYNEQFF. Using reference TRBV5-1 and TRBJ2-1 for the parts outside the CDR3, the full variable domain is KAGVTQTPRYLIKTRGQQVTLSCSPISGHRSVSWYQQTPGQGLQFLFEYFSETQRNKGNFPGRFSGRQFSNSRSEMNVSTLELGDSALYLCASTPSYSYNEQFFGPGTRLTVL.

At least ten counts were recorded for this clonotype. The CDR3 is CASSHQVNTEAFF. The CDR3 DNA sequence: TGTGCCAGCAGCCACCAGGTAAACACTGAAGCTTTCTTT. V and J are TRBV5-6 and TRBJ1-1; D gene unclear. The CDR3 length is 13 residues. The germline V gene has CDR1 SGHDT and CDR2 YYEEEE. V was cut by 4 bases and J by 2 bases, with 9 bases left in between.

This clonotype was observed a handful of times. The genes are TRBV7-2 and TRBJ1-4; 7 positions agree with TRBD1. The V and J ends lost 5 bases and 8 bases, in that order; junction bases with no gene match: 5. CDR1 SGHTA and CDR2 FQGNSA come from the germline V gene. This CDR3 comprises 13 residues. CDR3 DNA sequence: TGTGCCAGCAGCCAGAACAGGGGAGAAAAACTGTTTTTT. Its translation is CASSQNRGEKLFF. Drawing the rest from reference TRBV7-2 and TRBJ1-4, the complete variable domain is GAGVSQSPSNKVTEKGKDVELRCDPISGHTALYWYRQSLGQGLEFLIYFQGNSAPDKSGLPSDRFSAERTGGSVSTLTIQRTQQEDSAVYLCASSQNRGEKLFFGSGTQLSVL.

The gene calls are TRBV29-1 and TRBJ1-1; possible D gene TRBD1, 5 bases. CDR3 length equals 12 residues. The germline CDR1 and CDR2 sequences are SQVTM and ANQGSEA. The ends were cut back, 6 bases at V and 4 bases at J, with 12 bases in the middle. The CDR3 DNA reads as TGCAGCGTCGCAGGGTTCAGCACTGAAGCTTTCTTT. The encoded protein is CSVAGFSTEAFF. Full variable domain (missing parts from reference TRBV29-1 and TRBJ1-1): SAVISQKPSRDICQRGTSLTIQCQVDSQVTMMFWYRQQPGQSLTLIATANQGSEATYESGFVIDKFPISRPNLTFSTLTVSNMSPEDSSIYLCSVAGFSTEAFFGQGTRLTVV.

The gene calls are TRBV30 and TRBJ1-1, with D possibly being TRBD1 (6 bases). The CDR3 loop spans 12 amino acids. CDR1 is GTSNPN and CDR2 is SVGIG in the germline V gene (reference sequence). Trimming removed 4 bases from V and 4 bases from J, with 10 bases in between. In DNA, the CDR3 is TGTGCCTGGAACAGGGATAGCACTGAAGCTTTCTTT. Encoded protein: CAWNRDSTEAFF.

The chain uses TRBV4-1 and TRBJ2-1; D uncertain. The CDR3 has 13 residues. Between the trimmed V and J ends, which lost 4 bases and 3 bases, there was a span of 7 bases. Germline CDR1 and CDR2: MGHRA and YSYEKL. The CDR3 here is CASSLWGYNEQFF. Here the CDR3 DNA reads TGCGCCAGCAGCCTTTGGGGCTACAATGAGCAGTTCTTC.

This clonotype was observed at least ten times. This chain connects TRBV4-2 to TRBJ1-6; D might be TRBD1 (6 bases). The ends were cut back, 3 bases at V and 7 bases at J, with 22 bases in the middle. Germline V gene lookup returns CDR1 LGHNA and CDR2 YNFKEQ. The CDR3 sequence is 18 residues long. The CDR3 loop reads CASSHLLRQAGLNSPLHF. CDR3 DNA: TGTGCCAGCAGCCACTTACTTCGACAGGCGGGGTTGAATTCACCCCTCCACTTT.

This chain links TRBV6-1 with TRBJ1-2, with D uncertain. The CDR3 has 15 amino acids. CDR1 and CDR2 (germline): MNHNS, SASEGT. V shed 0 bases and J shed 0 bases, with 8 bases lying between them. The CDR3 loop reads CASSEALAANYGYTF. The CDR3 nucleotides are TGTGCCAGCAGTGAAGCTCTGGCAGCTAACTATGGCTACACCTTC.

On this clonotype itself: Likely a read error: the CDR3 ends without its conserved phenylalanine or tryptophan. The chain carries TRBV5-4 and TRBJ2-5; D is unresolved. Germline V gene sequence: CDR1 SGHNT, CDR2 YYREEE (reference sequence). The length of the CDR3 is 12 residues. Trimming removed 3 bases from V and 2 bases from J, with 5 bases in between. The CDR3 DNA reads TGTGCCAGCAGCTACCCACAAGAGACCCAGTACCTC. It is translated as CASSYPQETQYL.

This clonotype was seen more than once but under ten times. As DNA, the CDR3 is TGTGCCATCAGCAGGGGGCACGATCAGCCCCAGCATTTT. Its protein product is CAISRGHDQPQHF. The rearrangement links TRBV10-3 to TRBJ1-5; 8 bases map to TRBD1. V trimming: 6 bases; J trimming: 5 bases; junction bases outside the gene matches: 3. Looked up from germline, CDR1 is ENHRY and CDR2 is SYGVKD. CDR3 length: 13 residues.